The TCR beta chain described here comes from a study of response to subunit inactivated influenza vaccine. This clonotype occurred many times. TCRdb independently ran MiXCR on the RT-PCR reads; one entry per CDR3 protein. The sample has about 580,000 distinct CDR3 sequences, 12% to 15% seen once; the top ten hold around 10%. This CDR3 is built from 16 residues. The J segment lost 0 bases and the V segment lost 4 bases, leaving 8 bases of the junction unmatched. This specimen was PBMCs from blood, taken 11 to 12 days after vaccination. This TCR derives from a man aged 50 or older who received an inactivated influenza vaccine. J is TRBJ1-1 and V is TRBV12-3 or TRBV12-4; 7 bases align to TRBD1. The chain's CDR3 is CASSSTGENMNTEAFF. CDR3 bases: TGTGCCAGCAGTTCAACAGGGGAGAACATGAACACTGAAGCTTTCTTT.